This T cell receptor beta chain was documented in a study of blood T cell repertoires in COVID-19. As for the study in general: The samples span acute and convalescent COVID-19 from the United States, Italy and Spain.

J gave up 10 bases and V 4 bases, and 8 bases lay outside the gene matches. Germline V gene lookup returns CDR1 SGHTA and CDR2 FQGNSA. This CDR3 has 15 residues. Per the study methods: From reference gene primer amplification, estimates of nucleated cell counts were derived. Sequenced by immunoSEQ multiplex PCR; TCRdb stores in-frame clones only, minus some. The DNA was the basis for D and trimming; V, J and clone size are from that table. This sample yields 250,000 to 400,000 clones, of which about nine tenths are seen a single time; 1% belongs to the top ten. The sequenced sample was peripheral blood. The chain is built from TRBV7-2 and TRBJ1-6; TRBD1 aligns across 9 bases. The receptor was derived from a man aged 45-60 years with active or convalescent COVID-19. The CDR3 nucleotides are TGTGCCAGCAGCTCCCCAGACAGGGGGAGATCACCCCTCCACTTT. It yields the protein CASSSPDRGRSPLHF.